This T cell receptor beta chain comes out of a study of beta chain features in type 1 diabetes. Study-wide points: People with Type 1 diabetes carried modestly yet significantly shorter TCRB CDR3s in all four CD4+ subsets.

A remark on this clone: Its antigen is currently unknown.

Trimming pared 4 bases from V and 2 bases from J, leaving 15 bases between. This CDR3 is 14 amino acids long. Germline lookup yields CDR1 SQVTM and CDR2 ANQGSEA. The entirety of the isolated RNA underwent reverse transcription, so expressed TCRB transcripts were sequenced. Repertoires were generated with immunoSEQ multiplex PCR, while TCRdb's copy carries only in-frame clones and drops some. The sample carries about 710,000 clones, about an eighth recorded once. V gene TRBV29-1 combines with J gene TRBJ2-7; weak D call: TRBD2 (6 bases). The specimen was naive CD4+ T cells from blood. The sequence was collected from a young man with type 1 diabetes. The CDR3: CSVGLAGNPYEQYF. CDR3 sequence (DNA): TGCAGCGTTGGCCTCGCGGGGAACCCCTACGAGCAGTACTTC.